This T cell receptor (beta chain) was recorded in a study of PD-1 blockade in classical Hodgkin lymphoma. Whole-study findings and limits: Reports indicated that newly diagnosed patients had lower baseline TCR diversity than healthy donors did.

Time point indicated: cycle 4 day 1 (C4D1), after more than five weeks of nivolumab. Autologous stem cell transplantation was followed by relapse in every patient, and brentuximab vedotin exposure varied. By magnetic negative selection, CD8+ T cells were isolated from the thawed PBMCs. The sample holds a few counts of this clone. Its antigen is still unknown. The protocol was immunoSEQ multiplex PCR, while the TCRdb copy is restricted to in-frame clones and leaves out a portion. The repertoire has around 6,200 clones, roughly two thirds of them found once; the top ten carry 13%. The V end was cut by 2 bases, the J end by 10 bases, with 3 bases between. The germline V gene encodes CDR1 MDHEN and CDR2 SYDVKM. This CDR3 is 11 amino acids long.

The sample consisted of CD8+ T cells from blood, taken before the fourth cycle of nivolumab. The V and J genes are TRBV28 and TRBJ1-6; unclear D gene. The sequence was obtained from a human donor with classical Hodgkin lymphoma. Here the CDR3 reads CASSLGSPLHF. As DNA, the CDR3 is TGTGCCAGCAGTTTAGGATCACCCCTCCACTTT.